Reported below is one TCR beta chain. The antigen is unknown. The junction departs from the called germline gene at one end, perhaps through a read error. The germline gives CDR1 SGHNT, CDR2 YYREEE (reference sequence). CDR3 length equals 13 residues. The sample originates from a study of CD8+CD57+ T cells in acquired aplastic anemia. For CDR3 and TCR beta VDJ profiling, genomic DNA was the template used. Via MiXCR, TCRdb re-called the reads, giving one row per CDR3 protein. The repertoire holds 180,000 or so distinct CDR3 sequences, with approximately 46% as singletons. Whole-study results and caveats: Researchers report that about 29 CD8+ CDR3 sequences appeared in both patients and controls. Patients and controls were not found to differ significantly in CD8+ Simpson's diversity.

The source is a human donor in good health. The material sequenced was sorted CD4+, CD8+, or CD8+CD57+ T cells (not recorded which) from PBMCs. The chain uses TRBV5-4 and TRBJ1-5, with D unresolved. The CDR3 region is CAGSEDLGQPQHF. The CDR3 DNA sequence: TGTGCCGGCAGCGAGGACCTGGGTCAGCCCCAGCATTTT.